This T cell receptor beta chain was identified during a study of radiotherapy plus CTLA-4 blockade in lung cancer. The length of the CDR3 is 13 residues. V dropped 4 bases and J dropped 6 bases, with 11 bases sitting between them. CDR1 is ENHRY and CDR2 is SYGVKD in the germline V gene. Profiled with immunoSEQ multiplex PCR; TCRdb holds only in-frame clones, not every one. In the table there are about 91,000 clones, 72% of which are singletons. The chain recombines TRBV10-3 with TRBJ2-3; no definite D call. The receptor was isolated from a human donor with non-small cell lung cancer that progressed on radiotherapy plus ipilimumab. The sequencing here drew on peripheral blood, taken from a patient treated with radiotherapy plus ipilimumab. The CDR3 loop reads CAISAPLGDTQYF. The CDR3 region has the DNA TGTGCCATCAGTGCCCCTTTAGGGGATACGCAGTATTTT.